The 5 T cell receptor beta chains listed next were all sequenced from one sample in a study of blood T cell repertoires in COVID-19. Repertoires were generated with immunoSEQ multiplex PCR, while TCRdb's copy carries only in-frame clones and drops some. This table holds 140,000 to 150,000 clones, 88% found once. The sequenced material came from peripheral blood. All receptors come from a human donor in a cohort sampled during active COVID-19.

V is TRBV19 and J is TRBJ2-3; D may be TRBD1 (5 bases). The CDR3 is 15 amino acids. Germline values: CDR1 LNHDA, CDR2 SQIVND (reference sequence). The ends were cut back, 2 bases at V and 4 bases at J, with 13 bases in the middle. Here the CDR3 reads CASSITGDSSDTQYF. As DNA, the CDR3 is TGTGCCAGTAGTATAACCGGTGACAGTTCAGATACGCAGTATTTT.

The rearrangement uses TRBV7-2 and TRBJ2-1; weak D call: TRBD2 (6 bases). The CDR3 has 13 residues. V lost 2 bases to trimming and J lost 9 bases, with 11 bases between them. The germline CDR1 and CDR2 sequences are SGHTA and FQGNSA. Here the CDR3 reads CASSLTFGGEQFF. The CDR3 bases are TGTGCCAGCAGCTTAACTTTCGGGGGTGAGCAGTTCTTC.

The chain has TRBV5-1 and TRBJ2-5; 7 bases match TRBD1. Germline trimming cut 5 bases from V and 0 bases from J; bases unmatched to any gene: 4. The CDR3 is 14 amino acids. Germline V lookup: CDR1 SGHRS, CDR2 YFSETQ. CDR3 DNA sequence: TGCGCCAGCAGGGCGACAGGGAACCAAGAGACCCAGTACTTC. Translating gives CASRATGNQETQYF.

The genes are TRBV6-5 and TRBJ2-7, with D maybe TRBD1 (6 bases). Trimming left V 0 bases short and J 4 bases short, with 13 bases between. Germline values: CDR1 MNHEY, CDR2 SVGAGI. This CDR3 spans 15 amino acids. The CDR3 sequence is CASSYSGGIGYEQYF. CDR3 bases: TGTGCCAGCAGTTACTCTGGGGGCATCGGGTACGAGCAGTACTTC.

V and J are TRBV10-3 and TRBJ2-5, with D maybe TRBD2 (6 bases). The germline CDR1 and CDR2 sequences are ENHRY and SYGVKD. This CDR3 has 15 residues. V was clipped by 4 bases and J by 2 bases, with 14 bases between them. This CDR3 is CAISGRDLRQETQYF. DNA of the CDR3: TGTGCCATCAGTGGTCGGGACTTGCGGCAAGAGACCCAGTACTTC.